Each of the 26 T cell receptor beta chains below was sequenced from the same sample in a study of T cell changes during pregnancy in multiple sclerosis. Sequenced by immunoSEQ multiplex PCR; TCRdb stores in-frame clones only, minus some. This table holds over 55,000 clones, 92% found once. Sequenced here: CD8+ T cells from peripheral blood mononuclear cells, sampled in the third trimester of pregnancy. These receptors were taken from a female donor in good health, enrolled as a control in a pregnancy study.

The chain links TRBV9 to TRBJ1-3; 8 bases match TRBD1. V was pared by 3 bases and J by 3 bases, with 2 bases of the junction left unmatched. The V gene's germline CDR1 is SGDLS and CDR2 YYNGEE. This CDR3 has 14 amino acids. CDR3 DNA: TGTGCCAGCAGCGATGACAGGGGTGGAAACACCATATATTTT. Its translation: CASSDDRGGNTIYF. The whole variable domain, remainder taken from reference TRBV9 and TRBJ1-3, is DSGVTQTPKHLITATGQRVTLRCSPRSGDLSVYWYQQSLDQGLQFLIQYYNGEERAKGNILERFSAQQFPDLHSELNLSSLELGDSALYFCASSDDRGGNTIYFGEGSWLTVV.

The chain uses TRBV13 and TRBJ1-2; 7 positions agree with TRBD1. V gave up 3 bases and J gave up 8 bases; unmatched junction bases: 9. The CDR3 extends over 14 amino acids. From germline, CDR1 is PRHDT and CDR2 FYEKMQ (reference sequence). The DNA of the CDR3 is TGTGCCAGCAGCTTCGACAGGGTCTCTCTCGGCTACACCTTC. Translating gives CASSFDRVSLGYTF. The entire variable domain, with the rest obtained from reference TRBV13 and TRBJ1-2, is as follows: AAGVIQSPRHLIKEKRETATLKCYPIPRHDTVYWYQQGPGQDPQFLISFYEKMQSDKGSIPDRFSAQQFSDYHSELNMSSLELGDSALYFCASSFDRVSLGYTFGSGTRLTVV.

This chain links TRBV13 with TRBJ2-3, with D tentatively TRBD2 (5 bases). The germline V and J ends were trimmed by 1 base and 2 bases, with 10 bases remaining between them. The CDR3 runs 15 residues. Germline V gene lookup returns CDR1 PRHDT and CDR2 FYEKMQ (reference sequence). CDR3 residues: CASSLEGSDTDTQYF. DNA of the CDR3: TGTGCCAGCAGCTTAGAAGGGAGTGACACAGATACGCAGTATTTT.

The genes are TRBV21-1 and TRBJ1-2; TRBD1 is the table's D call and was not checked against the DNA. TRBV21-1 is noted as a pseudogene. The CDR3 is 15 amino acids. The CDR3 DNA reads TGTGCCAGCTCCGTTACGGCCGACAGGTGTCGGGGCTACACCTTC. Its protein product is CASSVTADRCRGYTF.

The chain is built from TRBV15 and TRBJ2-1, with 12 bases aligning to TRBD2. V trimming: 0 bases; J trimming: 5 bases; junction bases outside the gene matches: 8. This CDR3 comprises 18 residues. Germline values: CDR1 LNHNV, CDR2 YYDKDF (reference sequence). Written as DNA, the CDR3 is TGTGCCACCAGCAGAGAGAGCCTCCGACTAGCGGGGGACAATGAGCAGTTCTTC. It yields the protein CATSRESLRLAGDNEQFF. Full variable domain (remainder filled in from reference TRBV15 and TRBJ2-1): DAMVIQNPRYQVTQFGKPVTLSCSQTLNHNVMYWYQQKSSQAPKLLFHYYDKDFNNEADTPDNFQSRRPNTSFCFLDIRSPGLGDTAMYLCATSRESLRLAGDNEQFFGPGTRLTVL.

V is TRBV29-1 and J is TRBJ1-2; D not resolved. The CDR3 is 16 amino acids. The V gene's germline CDR1 is SQVTM and CDR2 ANQGSEA. V was pared by 6 bases and J by 3 bases, with 23 bases between. The CDR3 coding sequence is TGCAGCGTCTATTCCGGACTGACCTCGGACTACTATGGCTACACCTTC. Protein sequence: CSVYSGLTSDYYGYTF. Full variable domain (rest looked up from reference TRBV29-1 and TRBJ1-2): SAVISQKPSRDICQRGTSLTIQCQVDSQVTMMFWYRQQPGQSLTLIATANQGSEATYESGFVIDKFPISRPNLTFSTLTVSNMSPEDSSIYLCSVYSGLTSDYYGYTFGSGTRLTVV.

The V call is TRBV9, the J call TRBJ1-2; D possibly corresponds to TRBD1 (6 bases). Per the germline V gene, CDR1 is SGDLS and CDR2 is YYNGEE. This CDR3 comprises 13 residues. Trimming stripped 4 bases from V and 4 bases from J, with 11 bases between. The CDR3 reads CASSSRQAYGYTF. The CDR3 bases are TGTGCCAGCAGCTCGCGACAGGCCTATGGCTACACCTTC.

The chain carries TRBV10-3 and TRBJ1-6; tentatively, D is TRBD1 (5 bases). The germline V and J ends were trimmed by 6 bases and 7 bases, with 10 bases remaining between them. This CDR3 is built from 13 residues. The germline CDR1 and CDR2 sequences are ENHRY and SYGVKD. This CDR3 is CAISAGENSPLHF. The CDR3 nucleotides read TGTGCCATCAGCGCGGGGGAGAATTCACCCCTCCACTTT.

The chain recombines TRBV6-5 with TRBJ2-3; 13 bases match TRBD2. CDR3 length: 16 residues. Germline V CDR1 and CDR2: MNHEY, SVGAGI. After removal of 4 bases from V and 9 bases from J, the junction contained 10 bases not matched to a gene. CDR3 in DNA: TGTGCCAGCAGTTCTCCAGGACTAGCGGGGGCGCTAACGCAGTATTTT. Its translation is CASSSPGLAGALTQYF.

This chain joins TRBV4-2 and TRBJ2-1, with TRBD2 identical over 15 bases. Trimming took 3 bases from V and 9 from J; bases not matched to a gene: 6. This CDR3 contains 16 residues. CDR1 and CDR2 from the germline V gene are LGHNA and YNFKEQ. The CDR3 loop is CASSQGLAGGFGEQFF. DNA for the CDR3: TGTGCCAGCAGCCAGGGACTAGCGGGGGGCTTTGGTGAGCAGTTCTTC.

The count of this clone is one. The chain joins TRBV6-1 to TRBJ2-1; weak D call: TRBD2 (6 bases). This CDR3 has 15 residues. The ends were cut back, 10 bases at V and 3 bases at J, with 19 bases in the middle. Germline V CDR1 and CDR2: MNHNS, SASEGT. This chain's CDR3 is CATEEGTPYYNEQFF. The CDR3 nucleotides are TGTGCCACCGAGGAAGGGACTCCCTACTACAATGAGCAGTTCTTC.

The chain carries TRBV7-3 and TRBJ2-5; 8 bases line up with TRBD2. Trimming cost V 1 base and J 5 bases; bases outside gene matches: 12. The CDR3 runs to 17 residues. The germline gives CDR1 SGHTA, CDR2 FQGTGA. CDR3 residues: CASSLIPGGPPEETQYF. CDR3 bases: TGTGCCAGCAGCTTAATCCCGGGGGGGCCCCCGGAGGAGACCCAGTACTTC.

The chain combines TRBV7-9 with TRBJ2-5; no reliable D call. CDR1 and CDR2 (germline): SEHNR, FQNEAQ (reference sequence). Trimming left V 3 bases short and J 2 bases short, with 7 bases between. CDR3 size: 13 residues. The CDR3 sequence is CASSLMAQETQYF. CDR3 nucleotide sequence: TGTGCCAGCAGCTTGATGGCTCAAGAGACCCAGTACTTC.

The chain recombines TRBV4-1 with TRBJ2-7; D is perhaps TRBD2 (5 bases). This CDR3 has 14 residues. Looked up from germline, CDR1 is MGHRA and CDR2 is YSYEKL. V dropped 4 bases and J dropped 2 bases, with 12 bases sitting between them. The CDR3 spells CASSRGLGPYEQYF. CDR3 DNA sequence: TGCGCCAGCAGCCGCGGGCTGGGCCCCTACGAGCAGTACTTC.

This chain connects TRBV7-6 to TRBJ2-2; D perhaps matches TRBD1 (5 bases). Trimming cost V 5 bases and J 0 bases, with 13 bases left between them. The V gene's germline CDR1 is SGHVS and CDR2 FNYEAQ. The CDR3 totals 16 residues. The CDR3 loop is CASSRPDNANTGELFF. The CDR3 region has the DNA TGTGCCAGCAGCCGACCGGACAACGCGAACACCGGGGAGCTGTTTTTT.

The chain links TRBV27 to TRBJ1-5, with unresolved D. This CDR3 region has 13 residues. Per germline, CDR1 MNHEY and CDR2 SMNVEV (reference sequence). Between the trimmed V and J ends, which lost 3 bases and 4 bases, there was a span of 7 bases. The DNA for the CDR3 is TGTGCCAGCAGTTTTTCCTCTAATCAGCCCCAGCATTTT. Its protein product is CASSFSSNQPQHF.

The gene calls are TRBV30 and TRBJ2-5; tentatively, D is TRBD2 (5 bases). The CDR3 extends over 14 amino acids. Trimming cost V 2 bases and J 5 bases, with 15 bases left between them. Germline loops: CDR1 GTSNPN, CDR2 SVGIG (reference sequence). The CDR3 is CAWSPSGVRETQYF. DNA of the CDR3: TGTGCCTGGAGTCCCTCCGGGGTCCGGGAGACCCAGTACTTC.

V usage is TRBV27 and J usage is TRBJ2-4, with 8 bases that match TRBD1. This CDR3 is 16 amino acids long. V was pared by 6 bases and J by 0 bases, with 7 bases of the junction left unmatched. Germline V CDR1 and CDR2: MNHEY, SMNVEV (reference sequence). As DNA, the CDR3 is TGTGCCAGCAGGGGGGCCGGGACAGGAGCCAAAAACATTCAGTACTTC. This gives the protein CASRGAGTGAKNIQYF.

Worth noting for this clone: Other DNA sequences of this sample code for an identical CDR3. The chain joins TRBV19 to TRBJ1-1; tentative D call: TRBD1 (5 bases). Between the trimmed V and J ends, which lost 2 bases and 1 base, there was a span of 5 bases. The CDR3 is 13 residues long. Germline CDR1 is LNHDA and CDR2 is SQIVND (reference sequence). The CDR3 loop reads CASSIQGNTEAFF. The DNA of the CDR3 is TGTGCCAGTAGTATACAGGGGAACACTGAAGCTTTCTTT.

The V gene is TRBV4-3, the J gene TRBJ2-7; 7 nucleotides line up with TRBD1. The CDR3 has 15 amino acids. Losses at the gene ends were 0 bases for V and 2 bases for J; bases not matched to a gene: 4. Germline CDR1 reads LGHNA; CDR2 reads YSLEER. The CDR3 protein is CASSQETGLTYEQYF. Written as DNA, the CDR3 is TGCGCCAGCAGCCAAGAGACAGGGCTAACCTACGAGCAGTACTTC.

The DNA for the CDR3 is TGTGCCAGCAGTTACTCCACACAGCCTAGCACAGATACGCAGTATTTT. This encodes CASSYSTQPSTDTQYF. This chain links TRBV6-6 with TRBJ2-3; D ambiguous. The CDR3 loop spans 16 amino acids. The germline V gene has CDR1 MNHNY and CDR2 SVGAGI (reference sequence). V shed 0 bases and J shed 0 bases, with 10 bases lying between them.

The CDR3 nucleotides read TGTGCCAGCAGCGGTACCGGGACAGAAGGAAACACCATATATTTT. Translating it yields CASSGTGTEGNTIYF. The V and J genes are TRBV7-9 and TRBJ1-3; 7 positions match TRBD1. The trim removed 5 bases at V and 4 bases at J, leaving 8 bases unmatched. The length of the CDR3 is 15 residues. Germline CDR1 is SEHNR and CDR2 is FQNEAQ (reference sequence).

The chain combines TRBV11-2 with TRBJ2-1; TRBD2 matches 8 bases. V dropped 7 bases and J dropped 2; count of bases not matched to a gene: 13. From germline, CDR1 is SGHAT and CDR2 FQNNGV. CDR3 length: 17 amino acids. In DNA, the CDR3 is TGTGCCAGCACACCTCTAGGGACTAGTTCTGCCTACAATGAGCAGTTCTTC. Residues: CASTPLGTSSAYNEQFF.

The chain combines TRBV2 with TRBJ2-7; tentatively, D is TRBD1 (7 bases). Germline assignment: CDR1 SNHLY and CDR2 FYNNEI. This CDR3 region has 12 residues. V lost 7 bases and J lost 3, with 10 bases in between. The CDR3 reads CASTQGGYEQYF. In DNA, the CDR3 is TGTGCCAGCACGCAGGGGGGCTACGAGCAGTACTTC.

The V and J genes are TRBV11-3 and TRBJ2-1; 8 bases match TRBD1. Per the germline V gene, CDR1 is SGHNT and CDR2 is YENEEA. V lost 1 base and J lost 8; bases outside the gene matches: 1. This CDR3 region has 13 residues. As DNA, the CDR3 is TGTGCCAGCAGCTTAGGGACAGGGTATGAGCAGTTCTTC. This sequence encodes CASSLGTGYEQFF.

The genes are TRBV21-1 and TRBJ1-2; the table's D gene call, TRBD1, was not cross checked with the DNA. TRBV21-1 is marked as a pseudogene. The CDR3 is 13 amino acids. The CDR3 loop reads CASSRAPLGGYTF. DNA of the CDR3: TGTGCCAGCAGCAGGGCACCGCTGGGTGGCTACACCTTC.